The entry that follows covers one TCR beta chain sequence. This clonotype occurred a few times. The antigen it recognizes is unknown. No much larger clonotype is one base removed from it; base qualities were not supplied. The method was RT-PCR. Sequencing was performed on an Illumina HiSeq 2500. Through fastp at Q25 and MiXCR, TCRdb rebuilt clones from the public reads, retaining in-frame beta chains. Under each unique CDR3 protein, matching rows form one entry showing the most common genes and DNA. For this sample there are about 800,000 distinct CDR3 sequences; 21% appear just once. More than 8.5% of the sample belongs to the ten largest clones. These data originate in a study of response to subunit inactivated influenza vaccine (dated by TCRdb to about 2018). About the full investigation: Deep quantitative T cell receptor repertoire profiling was used in the study to track responses to a trivalent subunit inactivated influenza vaccine. What the research found in general, with its limitations: The authors proposed that each seasonal influenza vaccination may bring in only a limited number of new T cells.

The TCR was taken from a man aged 45-65 years who received an inactivated influenza vaccine. Donor details come from another sample of the same person, matched by shared clones. Source: PBMCs from blood, taken around 5 days after vaccination.

The CDR3 protein is CASSSGKLAGPNTGELFF. The DNA reads as follows: TGCGCCAGCAGCTCTGGGAAACTAGCGGGACCTAACACCGGGGAGCTGTTTTTT. Here the chain combines TRBV5-1 and TRBJ2-2; TRBD2 matches 10 bases in the middle. The CDR3 holds 18 amino acids from the cysteine to the phenylalanine. The read is trimmed to its CDR3 DNA, 54 bases read in frame from base 1. Sequences SGHRS (CDR1) and YFSETQ (CDR2) are obtained from the germline V gene. V is cut back by 3 bases and J by 2 bases, with 10 bases in the junction unmatched.